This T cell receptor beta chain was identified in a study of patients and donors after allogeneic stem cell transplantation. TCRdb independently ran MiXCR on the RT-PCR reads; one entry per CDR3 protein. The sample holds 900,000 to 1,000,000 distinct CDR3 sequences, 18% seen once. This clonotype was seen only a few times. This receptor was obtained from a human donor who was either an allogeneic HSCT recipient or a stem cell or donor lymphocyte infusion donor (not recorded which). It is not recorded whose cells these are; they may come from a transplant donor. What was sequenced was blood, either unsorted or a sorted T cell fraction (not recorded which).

The CDR3 loop reads CASSYSGGGPGVQETQYF. The CDR3 bases are TGTGCCAGCAGTTACTCTGGCGGGGGGCCCGGCGTCCAAGAGACCCAGTACTTC. This chain links TRBV6-2 or TRBV6-3 with TRBJ2-5; 8 bases line up with TRBD2. The CDR3 loop spans 18 amino acids. CDR1 MNHEY and CDR2 SVGEGT come from the germline V gene. J lost 1 base, V lost 0 bases, and 10 bases had no gene match.